Listed below are T cell receptor beta chains from one sample, sequenced in a study of T cell responses to AZD1222 COVID-19 vaccine. Profiling relied on immunoSEQ multiplex PCR, and the TCRdb table lists in-frame clones only, not all of them. The sample has about 130,000 clones, about 91% seen once. Sequences were derived from peripheral blood, sampled on day 0 of AZD1222 vaccination. Receptors originate from an adult in good health. Both conserved end residues are part of each CDR3. The D gene is left open where the match is weak. Expanded clones are given a class, and other clones once, few, many or no size at all.

.	TRBJ2-7	TRBV2	.	TGTGCCAGCAGTGACGGCCTTTGGCCCTACGAGCAGTACTTC	CASSDGLWPYEQYF
.	TRBJ1-2	TRBV6-1	.	TGTGCCAGCAGTGCGGGACACCGAACTCCGGCCCTCAATGGCTACACCTTC	CASSAGHRTPALNGYTF
.	TRBJ1-6	TRBV6-5	.	TGTGCCAGCAGTTACTTTCTGGACGGATACAATTCACCCCTCCACTTT	CASSYFLDGYNSPLHF
.	TRBJ2-7	TRBV3-1/TRBV3-2	.	TGTGCCAGCAGCCATGCCCCTTCCCAGGACGCAACCGGCGAGCAGTACTTC	CASSHAPSQDATGEQYF
.	TRBJ2-5	TRBV7-9	.	TGTGCCAGCAGCTTAGCGGGGTGGTGGGAGACCCAGTACTTC	CASSLAGWWETQYF
.	TRBJ2-6	TRBV5-1	.	TGCGCCAGCAGCCTCAGACAGGCCTCTGGGGCCAACGTCCTGACTTTC	CASSLRQASGANVLTF
TRBD1	TRBJ2-2	TRBV3-1/TRBV3-2	.	TGTGCCAGCAGCCAAGCCCCAGCAGGGGGCGGGGAGCTGTTTTTT	CASSQAPAGGGELFF
.	TRBJ2-7	TRBV29-1	.	TGCAGCGTTCCCATAGGGACGGGGATCCACGAGCAGTACTTC	CSVPIGTGIHEQYF
TRBD1	TRBJ2-2	TRBV13	.	TGTGCCAGCAGCTTAGGGACAGGGCGAACCGGGGAGCTGTTTTTT	CASSLGTGRTGELFF
TRBD1	TRBJ1-6	TRBV9	.	TGTGCCAGCGGACAGGGGGTCGACAATTCACCCCTCCACTTT	CASGQGVDNSPLHF
TRBD1	TRBJ1-3	TRBV7-9	.	TGTGCCAGCAGCTTGGGACAGGTTAACACCATATATTTT	CASSLGQVNTIYF
.	TRBJ2-7	TRBV6-1	.	TGTGCCAGCAGTGAAGGGGGACGCACAGGGATCGCCTACGAGCAGTACTTC	CASSEGGRTGIAYEQYF
TRBD2	TRBJ2-7	TRBV6-4	.	TGTGCCAGCAGTGTTTCGGGACTAGCGGGTGTCAAGCAGTACTTC	CASSVSGLAGVKQYF
TRBD1	TRBJ2-5	TRBV6-2/TRBV6-3	.	TGTGCCAGCAGTTACTCCCGGGACAGGGGCAGCCAAGAGACCCAGTACTTC	CASSYSRDRGSQETQYF
TRBD1	TRBJ1-2	TRBV6-5	.	TGTGCCAGCAGCGCGGGGACAGGCACCTCGTATGGCTACACCTTC	CASSAGTGTSYGYTF
TRBD2	TRBJ2-7	TRBV27	.	TGTGCCAGCAGTAGACTCTTAGCGGGAGGTCAAAGGGAGCAGTACTTC	CASSRLLAGGQREQYF
.	TRBJ1-3	TRBV27	.	TGTGCCAGCAGTTTCGTTGGCTCTGGAAACACCATATATTTT	CASSFVGSGNTIYF
TRBD1	TRBJ1-2	TRBV6-5	.	TGTGCCAGCACCCGGGACAGCCTCTATGGCTACACCTTC	CASTRDSLYGYTF
TRBD2	TRBJ2-1	TRBV7-9	.	TGTGCCAGCAGCCCAAGTTCCGGGGGGTGGTCCTACAATGAGCAGTTCTTC	CASSPSSGGWSYNEQFF
.	TRBJ1-2	TRBV5-6	.	TGTGCCAGCAGCGGGGTCTATGGCTACACCTTC	CASSGVYGYTF
TRBD1	TRBJ1-1	TRBV29-1	.	TGCAGCGGAGGACAGGGAAACACTGAAGCTTTCTTT	CSGGQGNTEAFF
.	TRBJ2-3	TRBV9	.	TGTGCCAGCAGCATCGAACAGGGGAGGACAGATACGCAGTATTTT	CASSIEQGRTDTQYF
.	TRBJ2-7	TRBV27	few	TGTGCCAGCTTAGGCGGTTCCTACGAGCAGTACTTC	CASLGGSYEQYF
.	TRBJ2-1	TRBV9	.	TGTGCCAGCAGCGTAAGAGACGATGAGCAGTTCTTC	CASSVRDDEQFF
.	TRBJ2-7	TRBV7-8	.	TGTGCCAGCAGCTTGGCGGGAAACTCCTACGAGCAGTACTTC	CASSLAGNSYEQYF
.	TRBJ1-1	TRBV23-1	.	TGCGCCAGCAGTTTTAGGGGTGAGACTGAAGCTTTCTTT	CASSFRGETEAFF
.	TRBJ1-2	TRBV19	.	TGTGCCAGTAGTATAGCAGATTCCGGCTACACCTTC	CASSIADSGYTF
.	TRBJ2-3	TRBV19	.	TGTGCCACTTCCCGGGACTCCCGCCCTGATACGCAGTATTTT	CATSRDSRPDTQYF
TRBD2	TRBJ2-1	TRBV5-1	.	TGCGCCAGCAGCCGCGCGGGAGGCCAATACAATGAGCAGTTCTTC	CASSRAGGQYNEQFF
.	TRBJ2-2	TRBV2	.	TGTGCCAGGGGGGGACAGCGGAACACCGGGGAGCTGTTTTTT	CARGGQRNTGELFF
.	TRBJ1-3	TRBV4-2	.	TGTGCCAGCAGCCAAAATCCCACCGGGGCCTCTGGAAACACCATATATTTT	CASSQNPTGASGNTIYF
.	TRBJ1-1	TRBV19	.	TGTGCCAGTAGCGGGAGAGGGGGGAACACTGAAGCTTTCTTT	CASSGRGGNTEAFF
TRBD2	TRBJ2-1	TRBV7-9	.	TGTGCCAGCAGGACTAGCGGGAGGGCCGCCTCCAATGAGCAGTTCTTC	CASRTSGRAASNEQFF
.	TRBJ1-1	TRBV27	.	TGTGCCACCTCAACGACAAACTTGAACACTGAAGCTTTCTTT	CATSTTNLNTEAFF
TRBD1	TRBJ1-2	TRBV11-2	.	TGTGCCAGCAGCTTAGGCGACAGGGGGGGAGGTGGCTACACCTTC	CASSLGDRGGGGYTF
.	TRBJ1-4	TRBV3-1/TRBV3-2	.	TGTGCCAGCAGCCAAGCAGGGGCAGGGGAAAAACTGTTTTTT	CASSQAGAGEKLFF